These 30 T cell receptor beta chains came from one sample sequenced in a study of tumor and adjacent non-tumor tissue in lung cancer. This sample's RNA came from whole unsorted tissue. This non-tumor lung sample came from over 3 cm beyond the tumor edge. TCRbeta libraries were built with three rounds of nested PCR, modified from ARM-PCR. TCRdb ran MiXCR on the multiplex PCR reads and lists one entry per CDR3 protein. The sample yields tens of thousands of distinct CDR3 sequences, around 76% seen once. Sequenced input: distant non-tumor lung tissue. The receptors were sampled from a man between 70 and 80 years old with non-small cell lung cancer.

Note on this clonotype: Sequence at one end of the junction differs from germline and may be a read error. The DNA of the CDR3 is TGCAGCGTAGGTCAGCCGCGTGCGCCCCGGCATTTT. Its protein is CSVGQPRAPRHF. This rearrangement joins TRBV29-1 to TRBJ1-5, with D unclear. This CDR3 has 12 amino acids. The germline gives CDR1 SQVTM, CDR2 ANQGSEA. The variable domain in full, with the rest retrieved from reference TRBV29-1 and TRBJ1-5, is SAVISQKPSRDICQRGTSLTIQCQVDSQVTMMFWYRQQPGQSLTLIATANQGSEATYESGFVIDKFPISRPNLTFSTLTVSNMSPEDSSIYLCSVGQPRAPRHFGDGTRLSIL.

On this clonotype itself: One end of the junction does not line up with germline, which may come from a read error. The DNA of the CDR3 is TGTGACAGCAGCAGTTCCCCGACTGAAGCTTTCTTT. Its translation: CDSSSSPTEAFF. The chain has TRBV12-3 or TRBV12-4 and TRBJ1-1; no firm D call. This CDR3 is 12 amino acids long.

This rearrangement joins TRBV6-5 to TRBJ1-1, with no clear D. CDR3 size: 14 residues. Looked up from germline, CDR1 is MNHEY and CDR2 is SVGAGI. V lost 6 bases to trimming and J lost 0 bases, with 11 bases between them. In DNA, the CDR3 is TGTGCCAGCAGCCCCCGGCAGCTGAACACTGAAGCTTTCTTT. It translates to CASSPRQLNTEAFF.

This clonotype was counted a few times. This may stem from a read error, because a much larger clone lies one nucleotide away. The CDR3 bases are TGCGGCGTTAATTTGGGACAGGGTTCGTACGGCTACACCTTC. This codes for CGVNLGQGSYGYTF. The chain has TRBV29-1 and TRBJ1-2, with 9 bases fitting TRBD1. There are 14 residues in the CDR3. Germline lookup yields CDR1 SQVTM and CDR2 ANQGSEA.

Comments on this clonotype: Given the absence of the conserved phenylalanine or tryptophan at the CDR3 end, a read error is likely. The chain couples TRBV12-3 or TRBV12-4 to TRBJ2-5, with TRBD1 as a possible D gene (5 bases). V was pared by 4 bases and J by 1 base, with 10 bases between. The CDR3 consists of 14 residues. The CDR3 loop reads CASSSDKGQETQYL. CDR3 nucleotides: TGTGCCAGCAGTTCGGACAAGGGCCAAGAGACCCAGTACTTA.

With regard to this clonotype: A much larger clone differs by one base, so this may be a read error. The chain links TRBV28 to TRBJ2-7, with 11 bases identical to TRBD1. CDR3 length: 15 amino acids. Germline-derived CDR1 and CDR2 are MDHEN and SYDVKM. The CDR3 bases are TGTGTCAGCAGCCAATGGACAGGGGGCTTTAGCGAGCAGTACTTC. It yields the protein CVSSQWTGGFSEQYF. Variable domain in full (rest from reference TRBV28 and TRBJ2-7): DVKVTQSSRYLVKRTGEKVFLECVQDMDHENMFWYRQDPGLGLRLIYFSYDVKMKEKGDIPEGYSVSREKKERFSLILESASTNQTSMYLCVSSQWTGGFSEQYFGPGTRLTVT.

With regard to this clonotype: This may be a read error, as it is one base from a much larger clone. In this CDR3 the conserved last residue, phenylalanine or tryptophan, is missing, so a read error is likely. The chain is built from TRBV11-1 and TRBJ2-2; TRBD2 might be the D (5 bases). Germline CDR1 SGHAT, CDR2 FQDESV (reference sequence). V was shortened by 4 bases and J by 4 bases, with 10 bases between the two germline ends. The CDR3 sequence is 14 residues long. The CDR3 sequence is CASSYTSGTGELFS. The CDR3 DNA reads TGTGCCAGCAGCTATACTAGTGGCACCGGGGAGCTGTTTTCT.

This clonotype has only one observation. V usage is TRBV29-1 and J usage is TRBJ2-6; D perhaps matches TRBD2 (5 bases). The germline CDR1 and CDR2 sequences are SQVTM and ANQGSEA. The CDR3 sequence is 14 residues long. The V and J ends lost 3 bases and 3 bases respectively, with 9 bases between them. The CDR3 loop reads CSVEARVGANVLTF. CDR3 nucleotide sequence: TGCAGCGTTGAGGCGAGGGTTGGGGCCAACGTCCTGACTTTC.

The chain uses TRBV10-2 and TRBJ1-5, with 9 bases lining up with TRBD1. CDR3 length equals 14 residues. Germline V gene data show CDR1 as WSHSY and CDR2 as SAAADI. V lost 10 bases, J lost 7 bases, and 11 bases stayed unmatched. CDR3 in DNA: TGCGCCAACTGCTGGGACAGGGAGAACCAGCCCCAGCATTTT. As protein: CANCWDRENQPQHF.

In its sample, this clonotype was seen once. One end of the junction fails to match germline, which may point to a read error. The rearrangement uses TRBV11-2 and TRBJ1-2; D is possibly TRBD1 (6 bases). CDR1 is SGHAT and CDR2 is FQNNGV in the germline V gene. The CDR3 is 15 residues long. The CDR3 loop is CASSLSRGFPYSYTF. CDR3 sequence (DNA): TGTGCCAGCAGCCTTTCCAGGGGCTTCCCCTATAGCTACACCTTC.

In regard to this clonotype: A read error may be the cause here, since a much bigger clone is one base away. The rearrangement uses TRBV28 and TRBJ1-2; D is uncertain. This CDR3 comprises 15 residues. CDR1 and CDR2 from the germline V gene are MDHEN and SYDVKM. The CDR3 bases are TGTGGCAGCAGTTTGGTCGGACTGCCCGGTAGTGGCTACACCTTC. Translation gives CGSSLVGLPGSGYTF.

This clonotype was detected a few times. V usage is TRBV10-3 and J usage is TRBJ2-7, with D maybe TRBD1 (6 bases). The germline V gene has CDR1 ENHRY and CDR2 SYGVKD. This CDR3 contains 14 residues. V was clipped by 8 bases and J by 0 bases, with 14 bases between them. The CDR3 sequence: CAIGKKDSSYEQYF. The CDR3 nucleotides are TGTGCCATCGGTAAGAAGGACAGCTCCTACGAGCAGTACTTC.

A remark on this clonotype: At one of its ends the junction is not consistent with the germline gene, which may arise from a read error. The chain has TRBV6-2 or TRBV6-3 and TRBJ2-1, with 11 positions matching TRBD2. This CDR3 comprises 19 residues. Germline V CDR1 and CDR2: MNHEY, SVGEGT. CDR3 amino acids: CASIPGGTSGYSSYNEQFF. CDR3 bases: TGTGCCAGCATACCAGGGGGGACTAGCGGTTACAGCTCCTATAATGAGCAGTTCTTC.

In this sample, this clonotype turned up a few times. The CDR3 loop is CASGLIADSQPQHF. The CDR3 bases are TGTGCTAGTGGCCTTATCGCTGACAGTCAGCCCCAGCATTTT. The V gene is TRBV12-5, the J gene TRBJ1-5, with D maybe TRBD1 (5 bases). The CDR3 is made up of 14 amino acids. Germline CDR1 is LGHNT and CDR2 is FRNRAP. Trimming removed 6 bases at V and 6 bases at J, with 15 bases between. Full variable domain (rest looked up from reference TRBV12-5 and TRBJ1-5): DARVTQTPRHKVTEMGQEVTMRCQPILGHNTVFWYRQTMMQGLELLAYFRNRAPLDDSGMPKDRFSAEMPDATLATLKIQPSEPRDSAVYFCASGLIADSQPQHFGDGTRLSIL.

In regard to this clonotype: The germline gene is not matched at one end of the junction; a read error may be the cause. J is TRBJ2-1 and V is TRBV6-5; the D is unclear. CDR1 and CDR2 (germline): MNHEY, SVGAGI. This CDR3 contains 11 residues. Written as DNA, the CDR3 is TGCGCAATCAATACCGGGAATGAGCAGTTCTTC. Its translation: CAINTGNEQFF.

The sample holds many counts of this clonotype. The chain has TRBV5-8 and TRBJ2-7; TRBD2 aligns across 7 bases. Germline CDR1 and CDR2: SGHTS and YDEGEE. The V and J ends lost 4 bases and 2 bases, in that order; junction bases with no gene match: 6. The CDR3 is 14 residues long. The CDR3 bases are TGTGCCAGCAGCCCGGGGGGTTCCCCCTACGAGCAGTACTTC. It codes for CASSPGGSPYEQYF.

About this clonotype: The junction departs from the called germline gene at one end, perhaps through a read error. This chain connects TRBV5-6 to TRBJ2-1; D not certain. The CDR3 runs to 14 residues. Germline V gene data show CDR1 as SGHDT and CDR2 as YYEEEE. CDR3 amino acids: CDSSFERHHDEQFF. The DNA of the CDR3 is TGTGACAGCAGCTTTGAACGCCACCACGATGAGCAGTTCTTC.

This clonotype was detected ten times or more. This chain's CDR3 is CSARDDRGAGNEQFF. The CDR3 DNA reads as TGCAGTGCTAGAGATGATCGGGGGGCGGGGAATGAGCAGTTCTTC. The chain combines TRBV20-1 with TRBJ2-1; maybe TRBD2 (7 bases). Trimming stripped 0 bases from V and 7 bases from J, with 16 bases between. The CDR3 sequence is 15 residues long. Germline loops: CDR1 DFQATT, CDR2 SNEGSKA (reference sequence).

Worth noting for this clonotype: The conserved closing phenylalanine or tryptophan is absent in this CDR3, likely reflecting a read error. CDR3 sequence reads: CASSSGQPDNSPLHL. The CDR3 nucleotides read TGTGCCAGCAGCTCCGGACAGCCTGATAATTCACCTCTCCACTTA. The chain recombines TRBV11-1 with TRBJ1-6, with a weak D call TRBD1 (6 bases). The CDR3 covers 15 residues. Germline CDR1 reads SGHAT; CDR2 reads FQDESV (reference sequence).

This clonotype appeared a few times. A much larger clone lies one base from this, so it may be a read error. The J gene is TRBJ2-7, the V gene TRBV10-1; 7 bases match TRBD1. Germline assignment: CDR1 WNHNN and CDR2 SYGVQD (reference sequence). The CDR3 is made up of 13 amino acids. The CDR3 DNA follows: TGCGCCAGCAATGAGTCAGGGGGCTACGAGCAGTACTTC. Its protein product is CASNESGGYEQYF.

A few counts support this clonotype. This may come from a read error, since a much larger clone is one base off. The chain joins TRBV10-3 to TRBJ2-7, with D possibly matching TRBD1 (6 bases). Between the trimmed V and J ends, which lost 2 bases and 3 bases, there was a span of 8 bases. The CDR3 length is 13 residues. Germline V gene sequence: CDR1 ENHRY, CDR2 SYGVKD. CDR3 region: CAISETGFYEQYF. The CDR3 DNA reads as TGTGCCATCAGTGAGACAGGGTTCTACGAGCAGTACTTC.

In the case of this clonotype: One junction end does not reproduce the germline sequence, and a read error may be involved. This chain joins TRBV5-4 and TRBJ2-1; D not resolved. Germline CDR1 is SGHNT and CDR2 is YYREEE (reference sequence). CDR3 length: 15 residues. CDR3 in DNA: TGTGCTAGCAGCTCTTCATCCCAGATGAGCAATGAACAATTCTTC. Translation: CASSSSSQMSNEQFF.

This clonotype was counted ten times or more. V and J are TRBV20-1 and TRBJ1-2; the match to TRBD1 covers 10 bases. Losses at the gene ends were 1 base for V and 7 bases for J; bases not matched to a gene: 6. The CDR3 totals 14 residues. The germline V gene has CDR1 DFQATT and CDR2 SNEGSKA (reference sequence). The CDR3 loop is CSARAGQGEGGYTF. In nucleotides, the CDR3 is TGCAGTGCTAGAGCTGGACAGGGGGAGGGTGGCTACACCTTC.

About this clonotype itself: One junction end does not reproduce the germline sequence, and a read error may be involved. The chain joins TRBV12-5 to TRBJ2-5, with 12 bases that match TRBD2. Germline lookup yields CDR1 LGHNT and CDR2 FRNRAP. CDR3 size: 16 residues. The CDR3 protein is CTSGQGLAGGQGTQYF. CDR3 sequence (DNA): TGTACTAGTGGCCAAGGGCTAGCGGGGGGGCAAGGGACCCAATACTTC.

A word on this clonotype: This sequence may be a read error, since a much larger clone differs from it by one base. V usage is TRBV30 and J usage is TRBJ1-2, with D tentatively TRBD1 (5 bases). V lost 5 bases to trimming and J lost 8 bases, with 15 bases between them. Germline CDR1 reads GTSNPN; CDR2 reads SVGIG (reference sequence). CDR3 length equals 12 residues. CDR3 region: CAWEYGAGGYTF. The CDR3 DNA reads TGTGCCTGGGAATACGGGGCCGGGGGCTACACCTTC.

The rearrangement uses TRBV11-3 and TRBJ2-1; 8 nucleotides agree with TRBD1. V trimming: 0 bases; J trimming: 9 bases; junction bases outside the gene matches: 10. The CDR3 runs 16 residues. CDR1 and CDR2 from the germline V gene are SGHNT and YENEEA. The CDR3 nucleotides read TGTGCCAGCAGCTTAGATCCCACAGGGGACAGGAGTGAGCAGTTCTTC. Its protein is CASSLDPTGDRSEQFF.

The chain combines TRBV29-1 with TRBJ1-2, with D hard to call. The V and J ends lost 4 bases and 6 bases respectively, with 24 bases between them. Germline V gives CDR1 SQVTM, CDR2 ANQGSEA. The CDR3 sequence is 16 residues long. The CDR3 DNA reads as TGCAGCGTTGTCCCCTTTCAATCCCCGGGAGAAAATGGCTACACCTTC. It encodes CSVVPFQSPGENGYTF.

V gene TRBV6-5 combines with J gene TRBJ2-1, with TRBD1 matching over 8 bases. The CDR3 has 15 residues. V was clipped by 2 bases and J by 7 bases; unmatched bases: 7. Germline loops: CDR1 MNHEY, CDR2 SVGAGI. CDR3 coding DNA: TGTGCCAGCAGTTACCTACAGGGGGTAAGGAATGAGCAGTTCTTC. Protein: CASSYLQGVRNEQFF.

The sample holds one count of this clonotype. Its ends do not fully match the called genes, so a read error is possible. CDR3 DNA sequence: TGTGCCAGCAGATACATTAATGAGCAGTTTTTC. Translation gives CASRYINEQFF. The chain uses TRBV6-2 or TRBV6-3 and TRBJ2-1; no firm D call. The germline V gene has CDR1 MNHEY and CDR2 SVGEGT. The CDR3 contains 11 residues.

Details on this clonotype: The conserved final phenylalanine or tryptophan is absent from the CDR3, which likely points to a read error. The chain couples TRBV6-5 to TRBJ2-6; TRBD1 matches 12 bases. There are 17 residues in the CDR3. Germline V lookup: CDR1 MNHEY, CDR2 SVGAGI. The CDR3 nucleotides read TGTGCCAGCACTTCCGGGACAGGGGGCTCTGGGGCCGACGTCCTGACTTCC. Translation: CASTSGTGGSGADVLTS.